This T cell receptor beta chain was retrieved from a study of T cell changes during pregnancy in multiple sclerosis. V was shortened by 3 bases and J by 1 base, with 18 bases between the two germline ends. Germline CDR1 reads MDHEN; CDR2 reads SYDVKM. CDR3 length equals 18 residues. Assay: immunoSEQ multiplex PCR; the TCRdb copy retains only in-frame clones and omits some. The table lists 50,000 to 65,000 clones, 80% to 95% of them singletons. The origin of this receptor is a female donor with multiple sclerosis, enrolled in a pregnancy study. Specimen: CD8+ T cells from peripheral blood mononuclear cells, collected in the second trimester of pregnancy. V usage is TRBV28 and J usage is TRBJ1-4; D is perhaps TRBD1 (6 bases). The CDR3 region is CASSFGLPGDLTNEKLFF. The CDR3 DNA reads TGTGCCAGCAGTTTTGGACTCCCAGGGGATCTAACTAATGAAAAACTGTTTTTT.